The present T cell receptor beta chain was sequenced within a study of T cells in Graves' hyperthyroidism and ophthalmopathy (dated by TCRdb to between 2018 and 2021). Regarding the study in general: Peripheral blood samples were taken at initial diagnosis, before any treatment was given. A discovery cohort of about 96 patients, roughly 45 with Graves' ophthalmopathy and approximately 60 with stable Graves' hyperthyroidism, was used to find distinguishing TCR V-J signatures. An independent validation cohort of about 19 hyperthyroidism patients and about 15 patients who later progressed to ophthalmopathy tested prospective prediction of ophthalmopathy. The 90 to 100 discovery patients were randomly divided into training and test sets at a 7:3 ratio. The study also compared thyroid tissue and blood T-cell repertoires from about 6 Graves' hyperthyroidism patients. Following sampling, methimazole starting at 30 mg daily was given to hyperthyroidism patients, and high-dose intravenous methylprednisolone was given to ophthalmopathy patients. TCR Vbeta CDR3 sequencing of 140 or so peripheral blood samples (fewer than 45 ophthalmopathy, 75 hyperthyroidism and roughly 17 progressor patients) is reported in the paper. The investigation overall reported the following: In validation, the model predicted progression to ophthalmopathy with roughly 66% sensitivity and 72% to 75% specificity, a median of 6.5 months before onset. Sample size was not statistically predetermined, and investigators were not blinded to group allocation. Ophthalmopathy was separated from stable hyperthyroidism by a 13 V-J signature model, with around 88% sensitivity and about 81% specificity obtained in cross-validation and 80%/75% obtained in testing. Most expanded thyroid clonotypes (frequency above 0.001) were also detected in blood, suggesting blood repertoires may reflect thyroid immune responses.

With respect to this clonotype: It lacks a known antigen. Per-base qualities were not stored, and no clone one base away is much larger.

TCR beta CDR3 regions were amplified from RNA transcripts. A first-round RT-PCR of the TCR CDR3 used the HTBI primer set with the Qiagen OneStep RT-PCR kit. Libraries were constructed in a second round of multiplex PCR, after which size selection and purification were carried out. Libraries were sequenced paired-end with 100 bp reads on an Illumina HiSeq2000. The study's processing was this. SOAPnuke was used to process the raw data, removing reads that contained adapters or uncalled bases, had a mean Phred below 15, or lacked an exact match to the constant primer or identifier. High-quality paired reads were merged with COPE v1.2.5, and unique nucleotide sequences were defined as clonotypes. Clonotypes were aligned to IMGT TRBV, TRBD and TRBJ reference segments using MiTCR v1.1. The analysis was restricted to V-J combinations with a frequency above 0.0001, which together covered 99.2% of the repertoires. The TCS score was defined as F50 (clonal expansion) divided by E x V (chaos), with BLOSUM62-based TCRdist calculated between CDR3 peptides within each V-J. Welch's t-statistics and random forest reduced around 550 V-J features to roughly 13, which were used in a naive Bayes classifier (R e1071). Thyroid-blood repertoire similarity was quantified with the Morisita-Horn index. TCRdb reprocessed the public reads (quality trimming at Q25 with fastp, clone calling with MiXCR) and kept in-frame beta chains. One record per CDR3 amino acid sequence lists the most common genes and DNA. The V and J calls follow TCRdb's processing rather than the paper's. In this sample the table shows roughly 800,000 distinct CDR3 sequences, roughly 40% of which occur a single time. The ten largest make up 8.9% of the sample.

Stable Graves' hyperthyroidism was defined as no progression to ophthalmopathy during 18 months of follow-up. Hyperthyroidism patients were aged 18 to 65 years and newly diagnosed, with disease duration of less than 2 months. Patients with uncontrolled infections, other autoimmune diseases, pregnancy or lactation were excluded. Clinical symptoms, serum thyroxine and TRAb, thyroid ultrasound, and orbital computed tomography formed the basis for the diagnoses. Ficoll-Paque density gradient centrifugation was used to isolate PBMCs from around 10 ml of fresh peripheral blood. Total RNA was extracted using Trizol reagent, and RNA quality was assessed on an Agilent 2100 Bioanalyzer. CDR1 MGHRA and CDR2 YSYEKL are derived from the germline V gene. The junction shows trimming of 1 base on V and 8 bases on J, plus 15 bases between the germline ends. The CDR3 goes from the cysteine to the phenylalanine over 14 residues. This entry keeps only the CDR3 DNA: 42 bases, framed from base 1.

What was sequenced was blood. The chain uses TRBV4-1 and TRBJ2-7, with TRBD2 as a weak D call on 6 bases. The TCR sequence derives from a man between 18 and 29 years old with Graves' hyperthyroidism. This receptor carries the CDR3 CASSQVPWGEKQYF. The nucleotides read TGCGCCAGCAGCCAAGTCCCTTGGGGGGAGAAGCAGTACTTC.